The subject of this entry is one TCR beta chain. Its antigen remains unknown. TCRbeta library preparation incorporated unique molecular identifiers. Via MiXCR, TCRdb re-called the PCR reads, giving one row per CDR3 protein. The table lists fewer than 750,000 distinct CDR3 sequences, 25% to 30% of them singletons. This specimen comes from a study of T-cell reconstitution after alpha-beta-depleted transplantation in children. Findings and limits, study-wide: At one year after transplant, newly produced T cells mostly accounted for T-cell counts and diversity. It was reported that alpha-beta T cells came from several hundred expanded graft clones (about two months after transplant). The high TCRbeta diversity at day 60 in some patients came from surviving recipient T cells and thymic progenitors.

This CDR3 is built from 12 residues. Germline CDR1 reads SEHNR; CDR2 reads FQNEAQ (reference sequence). Trimming took 4 bases from V and 6 from J, leaving 9 bases between them. The sequence came from a boy under three years old with Wiskott-Aldrich syndrome, due to receive a stem cell transplant. Here the sequenced sample was PBMCs, taken before TCRalphabeta/CD19-depleted stem cell transplant. This sequence joins TRBV7-9 and TRBJ1-2, with D perhaps TRBD1 (5 bases). CDR3 coding DNA: TGTGCCAGCAGCTACCCGGGACATGGCTACACCTTC. Protein sequence: CASSYPGHGYTF.